Listed below are T cell receptor beta chains from one sample, sequenced in a study of immune aging and cytomegalovirus after organ transplant. These receptors' targets are unknown. MiXCR, applied by TCRdb to the single-cell sequencing reads, yields one record per CDR3 protein. The table records roughly 20,000 distinct CDR3 sequences, roughly 38% of them present only once. Source: CMV peptide-activated CD4+ and CD8+ T cells sorted from blood, taken at five time points, pooled. These receptor sequences come from a female donor who had a heart transplant and CMV viremia. Each CDR3 is given with its conserved first and last residue. D genes are given only for firm matches. Part of the rows lack a size; the others show once, few, many or a class for expanded clones.

clone size,D gene,J gene,V gene,CDR3 protein,CDR3 DNA
-,TRBD1,TRBJ2-7,TRBV5-6,CASSIPGTGQRGQYF,TGTGCCAGCAGCATACCCGGGACAGGACAGCGAGGGCAGTACTTC
many,-,TRBJ1-5,TRBV15,CATSSRPGGNQPQHF,TGTGCCACCAGCAGCCGCCCGGGAGGTAATCAGCCCCAGCATTTT
-,-,TRBJ2-7,TRBV20-1,CSAQHYEQYF,TGCAGTGCCCAACACTACGAGCAGTACTTC
-,-,TRBJ1-2,TRBV12-3/TRBV12-4,CASSLVWANYGYTF,TGTGCCAGCAGTTTAGTTTGGGCGAACTATGGCTACACCTTC
-,-,TRBJ1-5,TRBV12-3/TRBV12-4,CASSNWGPQHF,TGTGCCAGCTCGAACTGGGGGCCCCAGCATTTT
-,-,TRBJ1-3,TRBV29-1,CSGTEREGNTIYF,TGCAGCGGCACCGAAAGAGAAGGAAACACCATATATTTT
-,TRBD2,TRBJ2-7,TRBV7-2,CASSLEGLAGAQDEQYF,TGTGCCAGCAGCTTAGAGGGACTAGCGGGAGCTCAGGACGAGCAGTACTTC
-,-,TRBJ2-7,TRBV6-5,CASSYSGQTYEQYF,TGTGCCAGCAGTTACTCGGGGCAGACCTACGAGCAGTACTTC
many,-,TRBJ2-4,TRBV11-2,CASSLDSEDGSLAKNIQYF,TGTGCCAGCAGCTTAGATTCAGAGGACGGATCCCTAGCCAAAAACATTCAGTACTTC
-,-,TRBJ2-4,TRBV4-1,CASSQHQGNLLAKNIQYF,TGCGCCAGCAGCCAACACCAGGGTAACCTACTAGCCAAAAACATTCAGTACTTC
few,-,TRBJ2-3,TRBV10-3,CAISESTGTDTQYF,TGTGCCATCAGTGAGTCGACGGGCACAGATACGCAGTATTTT
-,-,TRBJ2-7,TRBV11-2,CASSRIGGSYEQYF,TGTGCCAGCAGCCGCATCGGGGGATCCTACGAGCAGTACTTC
few,-,TRBJ1-1,TRBV4-1,CASSQDGWQGFTEAFF,TGCGCCAGCAGCCAAGATGGGTGGCAGGGGTTCACTGAAGCTTTCTTT
-,TRBD1,TRBJ1-5,TRBV27,CASGTGQGNNQPQHF,TGTGCCAGCGGCACCGGACAGGGGAACAATCAGCCCCAGCATTTT
-,TRBD1,TRBJ2-5,TRBV7-3,CASSTGTGSQETQYF,TGTGCCAGCAGTACCGGGACAGGGTCCCAAGAGACCCAGTACTTC
-,TRBD1,TRBJ2-5,TRBV25-1,CASSESGQGQETQYF,TGTGCCAGCAGTGAATCGGGACAGGGTCAAGAGACCCAGTACTTC
medium-sized,-,TRBJ2-7,TRBV20-1,CSASSWSSYEQYF,TGCAGTGCGAGTAGCTGGAGCTCCTACGAGCAGTACTTC
-,-,TRBJ2-1,TRBV11-3,CASRLARGGEQFF,TGTGCCAGCCGCTTAGCGAGAGGCGGCGAGCAGTTCTTC
medium-sized,-,TRBJ2-1,TRBV12-3/TRBV12-4,CASSFWGDPYNEQFF,TGTGCCAGCAGTTTCTGGGGGGATCCCTACAATGAGCAGTTCTTC
-,-,TRBJ2-2,TRBV12-3/TRBV12-4,CASRSITGELFF,TGTGCCAGCAGATCTATTACCGGGGAGCTGTTTTTT
few,TRBD2,TRBJ2-1,TRBV20-1,CSARETSGRIHNEQFF,TGCAGTGCTAGAGAGACTAGCGGGAGAATCCACAATGAGCAGTTCTTC
-,-,TRBJ2-1,TRBV7-2,CASSLISSFGNNEQFF,TGTGCCAGCAGCTTAATCTCTAGCTTCGGTAACAATGAGCAGTTCTTC
-,TRBD2,TRBJ2-7,TRBV20-1,CSTLGGSSSYEQYF,TGCAGTACTCTCGGCGGGAGTTCTTCCTACGAGCAGTACTTC
many,TRBD1,TRBJ1-4,TRBV15,CATSRDKGAEEKLFF,TGTGCCACCAGCAGAGATAAGGGGGCCGAGGAAAAACTGTTTTTT
-,TRBD1,TRBJ2-5,TRBV29-1,CSAGGQVQETQYF,TGCAGCGCCGGAGGACAGGTCCAAGAGACCCAGTACTTC
many,-,TRBJ2-7,TRBV6-7,CASSTGLTSYEQYF,TGTGCCAGCAGTACAGGGTTGACGTCCTACGAGCAGTACTTC
-,TRBD2,TRBJ2-1,TRBV7-8,CASSPPGEAGGFNEQFF,TGTGCCAGCAGCCCCCCCGGCGAAGCGGGAGGATTCAATGAGCAGTTCTTC
-,-,TRBJ1-2,TRBV6-1,CASSVADLNYGYTF,TGTGCCAGCAGTGTTGCGGACCTTAACTATGGCTACACCTTC
many,TRBD1,TRBJ2-7,TRBV6-2/TRBV6-3,CAGSWTGHYEQYF,TGTGCCGGCAGTTGGACAGGGCACTACGAGCAGTACTTC
-,-,TRBJ2-1,TRBV20-1,CSAPSWLNNEQFF,TGCAGTGCTCCCAGCTGGCTAAACAATGAGCAGTTCTTC
-,TRBD1,TRBJ1-4,TRBV4-2,CASSQETGQGGGKPFF,TGTGCCAGCAGCCAAGAAACGGGACAGGGCGGAGGAAAACCGTTTTTT
many,TRBD2,TRBJ2-3,TRBV5-1,CASKQLASGSTDTQYF,TGCGCCAGCAAACAATTAGCTAGCGGAAGCACAGATACGCAGTATTTT
-,-,TRBJ2-3,TRBV19,CASSIGDTRYF,TGTGCCAGTAGTATTGGGGATACGCGGTATTTT
-,TRBD1,TRBJ1-2,TRBV10-3,CAVRDRVNYGYTF,TGTGCCGTCAGGGACAGGGTAAACTATGGCTACACCTTC
few,TRBD2,TRBJ2-7,TRBV30,CAWSPTGLANRQYF,TGTGCCTGGAGTCCAACGGGACTAGCGAACCGGCAGTACTTC
many,-,TRBJ1-2,TRBV5-1,CASKKGHILANYGYTF,TGCGCCAGCAAAAAGGGACATATCTTAGCTAACTATGGCTACACCTTC
many,-,TRBJ1-6,TRBV12-3/TRBV12-4,CASTRQYNSPLHF,TGTGCCAGCACGCGACAGTATAATTCACCCCTCCACTTT
-,TRBD2,TRBJ2-7,TRBV5-1,CASRMGTSGSPEQYF,TGCGCCAGCCGAATGGGGACTAGCGGGAGCCCCGAGCAGTACTTC
-,-,TRBJ1-1,TRBV19,CASLGVDTEAFF,TGTGCCTCTCTGGGGGTGGACACTGAGGCTTTCTTT
few,-,TRBJ1-6,TRBV6-6,CASSFQGTFGKSPLHF,TGTGCCAGCAGTTTTCAGGGGACGTTCGGAAAGTCACCCCTCCACTTT
-,TRBD2,TRBJ2-1,TRBV27,CASSLILSGGLYNEQFF,TGTGCCAGCAGTCTGATTCTATCGGGAGGACTTTACAATGAGCAGTTCTTC
few,-,TRBJ1-5,TRBV7-9,CASSPGGGTGGFRNQPQHF,TGTGCCAGCAGCCCAGGCGGCGGGACGGGTGGGTTTCGCAATCAGCCCCAGCATTTT
few,TRBD1,TRBJ1-2,TRBV7-9,CASSPDRAGYTF,TGTGCCAGCAGCCCGGACAGGGCTGGCTACACCTTC
medium-sized,-,TRBJ1-1,TRBV10-3,CAISEGTEAFF,TGTGCCATCAGTGAAGGCACTGAAGCTTTCTTT
few,TRBD1,TRBJ2-7,TRBV6-1,CASSEVKTGAFEQYF,TGTGCCAGCAGTGAAGTGAAGACAGGGGCATTCGAGCAGTACTTC
once,-,TRBJ2-2,TRBV15,CATSRGGIGELFF,TGTGCCACCAGCAGAGGGGGAATCGGGGAGCTGTTTTTT
many,-,TRBJ2-2,TRBV19,CASTFDVGGTGELFF,TGTGCCAGTACTTTCGACGTAGGTGGTACCGGGGAGCTGTTTTTT
few,TRBD2,TRBJ2-3,TRBV20-1,CSPWWGGADTQYF,TGCAGCCCCTGGTGGGGGGGGGCAGATACGCAGTATTTT
many,-,TRBJ1-5,TRBV7-8,CASSLVVSQRPQHF,TGTGCCAGCAGCTTAGTGGTCAGCCAACGGCCCCAGCATTTT
-,TRBD1,TRBJ1-2,TRBV10-2,CASSTGQGLGLGCTF,TGCGCCAGTAGCACGGGACAGGGACTTGGTTTGGGCTGCACCTTC
-,-,TRBJ2-5,TRBV13,CASSALAPGTQYF,TGTGCCAGCAGCGCCCTAGCGCCGGGGACCCAGTACTTC
few,-,TRBJ1-5,TRBV20-1,CSARVVDLGQPQHF,TGCAGTGCTAGAGTCGTCGACTTGGGGCAGCCCCAGCATTTT
medium-sized,-,TRBJ2-5,TRBV6-2/TRBV6-3,CASRDGETQYF,TGTGCCAGCAGGGACGGGGAGACCCAGTACTTC